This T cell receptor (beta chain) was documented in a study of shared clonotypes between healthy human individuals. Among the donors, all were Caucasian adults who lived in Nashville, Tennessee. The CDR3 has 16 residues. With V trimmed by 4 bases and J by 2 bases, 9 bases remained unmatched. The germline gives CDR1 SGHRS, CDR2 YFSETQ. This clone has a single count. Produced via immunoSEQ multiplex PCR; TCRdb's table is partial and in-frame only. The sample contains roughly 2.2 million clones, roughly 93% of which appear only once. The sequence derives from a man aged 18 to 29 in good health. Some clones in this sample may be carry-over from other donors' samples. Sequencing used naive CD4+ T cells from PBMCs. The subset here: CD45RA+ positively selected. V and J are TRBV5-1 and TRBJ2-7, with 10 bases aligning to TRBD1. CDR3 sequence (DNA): TGCGCCAGCAGCAGACTCGGGACAGGGGAGGCCTACGAGCAGTACTTC. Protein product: CASSRLGTGEAYEQYF.